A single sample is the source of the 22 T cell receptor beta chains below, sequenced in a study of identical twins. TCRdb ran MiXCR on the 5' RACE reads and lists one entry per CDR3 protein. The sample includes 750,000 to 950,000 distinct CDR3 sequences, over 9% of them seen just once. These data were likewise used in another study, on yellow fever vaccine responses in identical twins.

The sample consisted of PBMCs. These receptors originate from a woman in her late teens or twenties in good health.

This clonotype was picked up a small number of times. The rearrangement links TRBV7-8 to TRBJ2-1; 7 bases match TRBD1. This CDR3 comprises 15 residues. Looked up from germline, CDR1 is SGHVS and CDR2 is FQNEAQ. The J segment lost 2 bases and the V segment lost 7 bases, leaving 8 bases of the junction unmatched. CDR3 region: CASNRDSSTYNEQFF. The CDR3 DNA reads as TGTGCCAGCAACCGGGACAGTTCCACCTACAATGAGCAGTTCTTC.

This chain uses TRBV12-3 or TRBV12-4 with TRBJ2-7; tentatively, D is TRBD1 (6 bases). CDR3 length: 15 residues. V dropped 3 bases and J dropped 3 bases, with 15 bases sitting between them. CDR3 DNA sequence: TGTGCCAGCAGTTTCCGGGACATTAGGATCTACGAGCAGTACTTC. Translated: CASSFRDIRIYEQYF.

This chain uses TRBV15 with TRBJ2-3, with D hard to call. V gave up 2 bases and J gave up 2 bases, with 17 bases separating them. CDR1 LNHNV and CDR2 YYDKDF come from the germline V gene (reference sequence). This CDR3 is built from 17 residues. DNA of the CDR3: TGTGCCACCAGCAGAACCTCGGGTCTACGAAACACAGATACGCAGTATTTT. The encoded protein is CATSRTSGLRNTDTQYF.

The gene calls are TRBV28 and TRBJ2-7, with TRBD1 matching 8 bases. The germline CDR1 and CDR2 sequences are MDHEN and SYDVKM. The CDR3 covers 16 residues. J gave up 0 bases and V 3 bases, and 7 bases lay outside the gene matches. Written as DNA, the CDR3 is TGTGCCAGCAGTTTGGACAGGGCCGGTTTCTCCTACGAGCAGTACTTC. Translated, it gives CASSLDRAGFSYEQYF.

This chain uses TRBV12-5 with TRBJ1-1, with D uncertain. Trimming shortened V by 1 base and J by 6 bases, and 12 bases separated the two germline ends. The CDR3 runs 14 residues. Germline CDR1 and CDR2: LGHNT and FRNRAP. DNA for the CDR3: TGTGCTAGTGGTTTGGAGGAAATGAGCGCTGAAGCTTTCTTT. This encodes CASGLEEMSAEAFF.

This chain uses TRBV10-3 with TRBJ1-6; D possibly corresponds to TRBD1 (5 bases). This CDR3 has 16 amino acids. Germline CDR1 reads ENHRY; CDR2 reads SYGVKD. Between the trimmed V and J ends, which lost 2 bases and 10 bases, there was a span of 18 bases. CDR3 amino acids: CAISEPPAGKESPLHF. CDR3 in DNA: TGTGCCATCAGTGAGCCCCCGGCAGGGAAAGAATCACCCCTCCACTTT.

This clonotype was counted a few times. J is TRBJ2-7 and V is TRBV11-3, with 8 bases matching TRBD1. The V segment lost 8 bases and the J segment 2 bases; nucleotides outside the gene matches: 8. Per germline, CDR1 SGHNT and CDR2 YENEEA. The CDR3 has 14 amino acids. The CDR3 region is CASVPRDRPYEQYF. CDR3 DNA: TGTGCCAGCGTCCCACGGGACAGGCCCTACGAGCAGTACTTC.

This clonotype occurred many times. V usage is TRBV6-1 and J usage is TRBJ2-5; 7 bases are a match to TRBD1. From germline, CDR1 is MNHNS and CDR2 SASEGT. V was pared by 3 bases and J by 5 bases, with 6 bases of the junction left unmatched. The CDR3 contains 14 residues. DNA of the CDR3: TGTGCCAGCAGTGACCTACAGGGGTGGGAGACCCAGTACTTC. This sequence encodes CASSDLQGWETQYF.

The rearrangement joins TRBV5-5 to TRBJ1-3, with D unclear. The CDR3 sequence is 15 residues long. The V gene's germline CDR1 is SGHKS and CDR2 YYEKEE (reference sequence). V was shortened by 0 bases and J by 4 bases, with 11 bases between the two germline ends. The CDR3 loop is CASSLVTATGNTIYF. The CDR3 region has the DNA TGTGCCAGCAGCTTGGTGACGGCTACCGGAAACACCATATATTTT.

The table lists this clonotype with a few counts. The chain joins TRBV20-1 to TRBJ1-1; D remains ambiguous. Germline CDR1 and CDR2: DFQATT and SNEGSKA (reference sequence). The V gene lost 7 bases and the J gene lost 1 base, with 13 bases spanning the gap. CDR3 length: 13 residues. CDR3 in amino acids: CSVRRDKNTEAFF. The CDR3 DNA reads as TGCAGTGTTCGCCGGGATAAGAACACTGAAGCTTTCTTT.

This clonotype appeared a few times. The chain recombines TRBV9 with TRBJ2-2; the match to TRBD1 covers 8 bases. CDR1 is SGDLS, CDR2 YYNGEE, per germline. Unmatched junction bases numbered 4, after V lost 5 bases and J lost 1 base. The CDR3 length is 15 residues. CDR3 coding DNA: TGTGCCAGCAGTGCCGGACAGGGGAACACCGGGGAGCTGTTTTTT. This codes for CASSAGQGNTGELFF.

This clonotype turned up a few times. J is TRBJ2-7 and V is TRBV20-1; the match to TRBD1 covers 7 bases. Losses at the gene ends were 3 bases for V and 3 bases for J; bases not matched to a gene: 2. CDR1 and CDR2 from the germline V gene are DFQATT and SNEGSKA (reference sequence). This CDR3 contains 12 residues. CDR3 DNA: TGCAGTGCTAGGACAGGGAACTACGAGCAGTACGTC. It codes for CSARTGNYEQYV.

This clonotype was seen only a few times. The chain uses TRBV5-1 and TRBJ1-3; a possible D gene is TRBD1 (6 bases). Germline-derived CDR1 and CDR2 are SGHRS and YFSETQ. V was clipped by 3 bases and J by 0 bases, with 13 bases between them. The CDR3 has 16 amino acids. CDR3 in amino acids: CASSSGGQASGNTIYF. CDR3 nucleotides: TGCGCCAGCAGCTCGGGGGGCCAGGCCTCTGGAAACACCATATATTTT. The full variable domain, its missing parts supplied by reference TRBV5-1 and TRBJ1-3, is KAGVTQTPRYLIKTRGQQVTLSCSPISGHRSVSWYQQTPGQGLQFLFEYFSETQRNKGNFPGRFSGRQFSNSRSEMNVSTLELGDSALYLCASSSGGQASGNTIYFGEGSWLTVV.

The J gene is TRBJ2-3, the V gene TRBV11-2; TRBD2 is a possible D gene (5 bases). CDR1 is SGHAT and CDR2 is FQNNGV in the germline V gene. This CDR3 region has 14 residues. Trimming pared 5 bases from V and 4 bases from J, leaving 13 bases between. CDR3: CASSPSPGADTQYF. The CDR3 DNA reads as TGTGCCAGCAGCCCTTCCCCCGGGGCAGATACGCAGTATTTT.

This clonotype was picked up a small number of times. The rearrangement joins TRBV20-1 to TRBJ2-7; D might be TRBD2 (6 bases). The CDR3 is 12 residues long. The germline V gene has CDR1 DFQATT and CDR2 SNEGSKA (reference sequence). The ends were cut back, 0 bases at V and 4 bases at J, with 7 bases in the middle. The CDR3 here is CSARDGGYEQYF. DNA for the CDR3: TGCAGTGCTAGAGATGGGGGGTACGAGCAGTACTTC.

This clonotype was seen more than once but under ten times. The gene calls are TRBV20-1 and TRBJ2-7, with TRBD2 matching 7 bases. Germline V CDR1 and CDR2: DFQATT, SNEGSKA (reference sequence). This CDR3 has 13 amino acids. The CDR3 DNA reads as TGCAGGGTCGGGTCTAGCGGAGGCTACGAGCAGTACGTC. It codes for CRVGSSGGYEQYV.

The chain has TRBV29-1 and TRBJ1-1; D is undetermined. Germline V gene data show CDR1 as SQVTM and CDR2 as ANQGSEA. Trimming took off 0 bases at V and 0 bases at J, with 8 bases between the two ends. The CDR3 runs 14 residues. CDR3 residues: CSVEDVRLNTEAFF. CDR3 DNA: TGCAGCGTTGAAGACGTTCGGTTGAACACTGAAGCTTTCTTT.

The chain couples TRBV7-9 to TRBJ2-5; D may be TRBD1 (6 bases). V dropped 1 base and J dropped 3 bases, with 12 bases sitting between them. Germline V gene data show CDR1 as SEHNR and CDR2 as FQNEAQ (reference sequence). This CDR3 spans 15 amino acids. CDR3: CASSLVGQTKETQYF. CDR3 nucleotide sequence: TGTGCCAGCAGCTTAGTAGGACAGACCAAAGAGACCCAGTACTTC.

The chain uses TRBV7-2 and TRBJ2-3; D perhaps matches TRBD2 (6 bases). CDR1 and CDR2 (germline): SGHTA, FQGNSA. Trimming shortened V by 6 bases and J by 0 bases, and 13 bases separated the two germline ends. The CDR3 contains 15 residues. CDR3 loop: CASRRGGISTDTQYF. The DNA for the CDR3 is TGTGCCAGCAGAAGGGGCGGGATAAGCACAGATACGCAGTATTTT.

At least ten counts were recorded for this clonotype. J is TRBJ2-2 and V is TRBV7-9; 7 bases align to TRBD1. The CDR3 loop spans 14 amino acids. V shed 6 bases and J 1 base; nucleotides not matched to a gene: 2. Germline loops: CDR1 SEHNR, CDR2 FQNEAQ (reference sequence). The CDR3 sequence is CASRWTGNTGELFF. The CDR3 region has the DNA TGTGCCAGCAGGTGGACAGGGAACACCGGGGAGCTGTTTTTT. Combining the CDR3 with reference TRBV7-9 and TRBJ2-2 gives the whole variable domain DTGVSQNPRHKITKRGQNVTFRCDPISEHNRLYWYRQTLGQGPEFLTYFQNEAQLEKSRLLSDRFSAERPKGSFSTLEIQRTEQGDSAMYLCASRWTGNTGELFFGEGSRLTVL.

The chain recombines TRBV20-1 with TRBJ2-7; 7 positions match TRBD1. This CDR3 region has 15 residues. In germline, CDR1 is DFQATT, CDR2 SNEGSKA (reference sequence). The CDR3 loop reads CSISPGAGGSYEQYV. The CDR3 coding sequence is TGCAGCATTAGCCCCGGGGCAGGGGGCTCCTACGAGCAGTACGTC.

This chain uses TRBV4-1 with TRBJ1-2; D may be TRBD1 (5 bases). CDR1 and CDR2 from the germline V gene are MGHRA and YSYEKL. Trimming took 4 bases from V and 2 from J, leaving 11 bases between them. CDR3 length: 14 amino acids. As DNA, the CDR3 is TGCGCCAGCAGCCGAACCCGGGACAACTATGGCTACACCTTC. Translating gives CASSRTRDNYGYTF.